This T cell receptor (beta chain) was captured by sequencing in a study of blood T cell repertoires in COVID-19. Looking at the study overall: The analysed material was cDNA or gDNA that came from T cells, B-cell-depleted T cells, or PBMCs.

Per the authors' pipeline: Reference gene primers were amplified, and this amplification served to estimate nucleated cell counts. Measured with immunoSEQ multiplex PCR; TCRdb has only the in-frame clones, and not every one. That table is the source of V, J and clone size, and D and trimming were worked out from the DNA. The sample lists tens of thousands of clones, approximately 86% occurring once. Seattle patients were enrolled during active infection and followed longitudinally. This CDR3 spans 14 amino acids. The junction had 3 bases not matched to a gene; V was cut back by 3 bases and J by 2 bases. CDR1 and CDR2 from the germline V gene are SGHRS and YFSETQ.

V and J are TRBV5-1 and TRBJ2-7; TRBD2 aligns across 9 bases. Material for sequencing was peripheral blood. This TCR was sampled from a man in his sixties with COVID-19, enrolled during active disease. This CDR3 is CASSSTSGTYEQYF. The CDR3 DNA follows: TGCGCCAGCAGCTCGACTAGCGGTACCTACGAGCAGTACTTC.